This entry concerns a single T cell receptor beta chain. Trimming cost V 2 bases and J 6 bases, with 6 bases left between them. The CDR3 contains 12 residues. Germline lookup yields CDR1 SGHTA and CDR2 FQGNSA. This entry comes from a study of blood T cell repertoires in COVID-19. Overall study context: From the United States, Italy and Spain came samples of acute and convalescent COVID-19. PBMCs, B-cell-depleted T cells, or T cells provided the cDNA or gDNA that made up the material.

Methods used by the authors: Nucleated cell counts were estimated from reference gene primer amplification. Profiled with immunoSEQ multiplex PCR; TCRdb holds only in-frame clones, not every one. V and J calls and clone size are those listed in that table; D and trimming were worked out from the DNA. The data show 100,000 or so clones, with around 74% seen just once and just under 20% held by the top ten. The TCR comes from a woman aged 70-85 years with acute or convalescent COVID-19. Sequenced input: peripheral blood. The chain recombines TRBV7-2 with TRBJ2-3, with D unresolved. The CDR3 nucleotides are TGTGCCAGCAGCTTACCATCCGATACGCAGTATTTT. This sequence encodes CASSLPSDTQYF.